The 26 T cell receptor beta chains listed next were all sequenced from one sample in a study of shared clonotypes between healthy human individuals. Sequencing used immunoSEQ multiplex PCR; TCRdb keeps in-frame clones, though not all of them. In the table there are around 1.5 million clones, about 98% of which are singletons. Sequences were obtained from naive CD4+ T cells sorted from blood. Indicated subset: CD45RA+ positively selected. The receptors derive from a man aged 25-45 years in good health.

The chain recombines TRBV18 with TRBJ2-1, with TRBD2 matching over 7 bases. Trimming cost V 6 bases and J 6 bases; bases outside gene matches: 11. CDR1 is KGHSH, CDR2 LQKENI, per germline. The length of the CDR3 is 15 residues. DNA of the CDR3: TGTGCCAGCTCCCCGCAGAGGGAGGGCCTCAATGAGCAGTTCTTC. This sequence encodes CASSPQREGLNEQFF.

CDR3 amino acids: CASSFSANYGYTF. CDR3 nucleotides: TGTGCCAGCAGTTTCTCAGCTAACTATGGCTACACCTTC. The chain couples TRBV27 to TRBJ1-2; D is undetermined. Trimming stripped 3 bases from V and 0 bases from J, with 5 bases between. This CDR3 contains 13 residues. Germline values: CDR1 MNHEY, CDR2 SMNVEV (reference sequence).

The chain links TRBV6-1 to TRBJ2-7, with TRBD2 matching over 9 bases. This CDR3 comprises 15 residues. Germline CDR1 is MNHNS and CDR2 is SASEGT. V shed 5 bases, J shed 2 bases, and the junction held 7 bases outside the gene matches. The CDR3 reads CASSTASSGAYEQYF. DNA for the CDR3: TGTGCCAGCAGTACCGCTTCTAGCGGGGCCTACGAGCAGTACTTC.

V is TRBV5-1 and J is TRBJ2-1; TRBD2 agrees at 10 bases. The CDR3 extends over 17 amino acids. The J segment lost 4 bases and the V segment lost 0 bases, leaving 7 bases of the junction unmatched. Germline assignment: CDR1 SGHRS and CDR2 YFSETQ. CDR3 amino acids: CASSLDAGTSVYNEQFF. The CDR3 nucleotides read TGCGCCAGCAGCTTGGATGCCGGGACTAGCGTTTACAATGAGCAGTTCTTC.

The rearrangement uses TRBV7-2 and TRBJ1-1; D gene ambiguous. Germline V gene sequence: CDR1 SGHTA, CDR2 FQGNSA. CDR3 length: 16 amino acids. Trimming removed 1 base from V and 6 bases from J, with 18 bases in between. CDR3 sequence (DNA): TGTGCCAGCAGCTTAGTCTACTGGGGAGGTGGTTCTGAAGCTTTCTTT. Protein: CASSLVYWGGGSEAFF.

The chain couples TRBV6-5 to TRBJ2-4; D might be TRBD2 (5 bases). Germline loops: CDR1 MNHEY, CDR2 SVGAGI. The CDR3 runs to 15 residues. V was shortened by 6 bases and J by 0 bases, with 12 bases between the two germline ends. The DNA for the CDR3 is TGTGCCAGCAGCAAAGACGGGGTAGCCAAAAACATTCAGTACTTC. Translated, it gives CASSKDGVAKNIQYF.

V is TRBV18 and J is TRBJ2-2; D is uncertain. Looked up from germline, CDR1 is KGHSH and CDR2 is LQKENI. V was cut by 2 bases and J by 3 bases, with 4 bases left in between. The CDR3 has 13 amino acids. The CDR3 DNA follows: TGTGCCAGCTCACCAGAGGACACCGGGGAGCTGTTTTTT. Its protein is CASSPEDTGELFF.

V and J are TRBV7-6 and TRBJ2-1; 7 bases align to TRBD2. Germline V CDR1 and CDR2: SGHVS, FNYEAQ. The CDR3 covers 18 residues. Trimming at V came to 2 bases and at J to 7 bases, leaving 17 bases not matched to a gene. The CDR3 reads CASSLSPLWRETGNEQFF. CDR3 coding DNA: TGTGCCAGCAGCTTATCGCCCCTGTGGCGGGAGACTGGAAATGAGCAGTTCTTC.

This rearrangement joins TRBV10-2 to TRBJ2-7, with 7 bases lining up with TRBD2. From germline, CDR1 is WSHSY and CDR2 SAAADI. The CDR3 extends over 13 amino acids. After removal of 7 bases from V and 2 bases from J, the junction contained 5 bases not matched to a gene. DNA of the CDR3: TGCGCCAGCATCAGGACTAGTCCCTACGAGCAGTACTTC. It encodes CASIRTSPYEQYF.

On this clone itself: This sample includes further DNA sequences coding for the same CDR3. J is TRBJ1-1 and V is TRBV9; possibly TRBD1 for D (6 bases). V dropped 0 bases and J dropped 4 bases, with 10 bases sitting between them. The CDR3 spans 14 residues. Per germline, CDR1 SGDLS and CDR2 YYNGEE. The CDR3 spells CASSVGRGGTEAFF. The CDR3 coding sequence is TGTGCCAGCAGCGTAGGCCGAGGGGGCACTGAAGCTTTCTTT.

This clone showed up just once. The chain links TRBV28 to TRBJ2-1, with TRBD2 as a possible D gene (7 bases). Germline lookup yields CDR1 MDHEN and CDR2 SYDVKM. The length of the CDR3 is 16 residues. V was shortened by 3 bases and J by 5 bases, with 17 bases between the two germline ends. CDR3 nucleotides: TGTGCCAGCAGTTTTGGGGGGCTAGCGGTCAACAATGAGCAGTTCTTC. It translates to CASSFGGLAVNNEQFF.

The chain links TRBV5-1 to TRBJ2-5, with 12 nucleotides matching TRBD1. The CDR3 is 16 residues long. After removal of 2 bases from V and 4 bases from J, the junction contained 6 bases not matched to a gene. CDR1 SGHRS and CDR2 YFSETQ come from the germline V gene. CDR3: CASSFWGQGAGETQYF. CDR3 DNA: TGCGCCAGCAGCTTTTGGGGACAGGGGGCAGGAGAGACCCAGTACTTC.

The chain is built from TRBV19 and TRBJ1-2, with 9 bases aligning to TRBD1. Unmatched junction bases numbered 6, after V lost 6 bases and J lost 4 bases. Germline V gives CDR1 LNHDA, CDR2 SQIVND (reference sequence). The CDR3 is 14 amino acids. CDR3 protein: CASSSTGGAYGYTF. CDR3 DNA sequence: TGTGCCAGTAGCTCCACAGGGGGCGCCTATGGCTACACCTTC. Full variable domain (missing parts from reference TRBV19 and TRBJ1-2): DGGITQSPKYLFRKEGQNVTLSCEQNLNHDAMYWYRQDPGQGLRLIYYSQIVNDFQKGDIAEGYSVSREKKESFPLTVTSAQKNPTAFYLCASSSTGGAYGYTFGSGTRLTVV.

About this clone: Additional DNA sequences in this sample encode the identical CDR3. The chain links TRBV28 to TRBJ2-7, with 7 positions matching TRBD1. CDR1 MDHEN and CDR2 SYDVKM come from the germline V gene. This CDR3 is built from 12 residues. Unmatched junction bases numbered 3, after V lost 6 bases and J lost 4 bases. The CDR3 is CASSLQGYEQYF. DNA of the CDR3: TGTGCCAGCAGCCTACAGGGGTACGAGCAGTACTTC. The full variable domain, its missing parts supplied by reference TRBV28 and TRBJ2-7, is DVKVTQSSRYLVKRTGEKVFLECVQDMDHENMFWYRQDPGLGLRLIYFSYDVKMKEKGDIPEGYSVSREKKERFSLILESASTNQTSMYLCASSLQGYEQYFGPGTRLTVT.

The chain employs TRBV9 and TRBJ1-1; D ambiguous. Germline CDR1 is SGDLS and CDR2 is YYNGEE. The CDR3 runs to 14 residues. V lost 0 bases and J 1 base, leaving 7 bases between the germline ends. The CDR3 loop reads CASSVGGKNTEAFF. The CDR3 nucleotides are TGTGCCAGCAGCGTAGGAGGCAAGAACACTGAAGCTTTCTTT.

In regard to this clone: The junction and the germline gene differ at one end; a read error may be behind it. The gene calls are TRBV18 and TRBJ2-1; 7 positions match TRBD1. This CDR3 contains 15 residues. The V gene's germline CDR1 is KGHSH and CDR2 LQKENI. CDR3 residues: CASSPPERGRGEQFF. CDR3 nucleotide sequence: TGTGCCAGCTCCCCACCGGAAAGGGGGCGCGGTGAGCAGTTCTTC.

J is TRBJ1-5 and V is TRBV27, with D tentatively TRBD1 (6 bases). The germline V gene has CDR1 MNHEY and CDR2 SMNVEV (reference sequence). V was cut by 8 bases and J by 6 bases, with 17 bases left in between. The CDR3 sequence is 14 residues long. This chain's CDR3 is CASGITGYSQPQHF. CDR3 in DNA: TGTGCCAGCGGAATTACAGGGTATAGTCAGCCCCAGCATTTT.

The chain combines TRBV9 with TRBJ1-5, with 8 bases lining up with TRBD1. Germline-derived CDR1 and CDR2 are SGDLS and YYNGEE. V shed 4 bases, J shed 14 bases, and the junction held 14 bases outside the gene matches. CDR3 length equals 14 residues. The CDR3 sequence: CASSRATGVGPEHF. In DNA form, the CDR3 reads TGTGCCAGCAGCCGGGCGACAGGGGTGGGCCCAGAGCATTTT.

The chain is built from TRBV7-3 and TRBJ1-5; D ambiguous. Trimming took 6 bases from V and 0 from J, leaving 3 bases between them. The V gene's germline CDR1 is SGHTA and CDR2 FQGTGA. This CDR3 has 12 amino acids. Written as DNA, the CDR3 is TGTGCCAGCAGTCATAGCAATCAGCCCCAGCATTTT. Translation gives CASSHSNQPQHF.

The CDR3 reads CASRPLLTSGGPYEQYF. CDR3 nucleotides: TGTGCCAGCAGACCACTACTAACTAGCGGAGGACCCTACGAGCAGTACTTC. The rearrangement uses TRBV28 and TRBJ2-7; 8 nucleotides agree with TRBD2. The germline CDR1 and CDR2 sequences are MDHEN and SYDVKM. There are 17 residues in the CDR3. V lost 6 bases and J lost 2; bases outside the gene matches: 15. The variable domain in full, completed from reference TRBV28 and TRBJ2-7, reads DVKVTQSSRYLVKRTGEKVFLECVQDMDHENMFWYRQDPGLGLRLIYFSYDVKMKEKGDIPEGYSVSREKKERFSLILESASTNQTSMYLCASRPLLTSGGPYEQYFGPGTRLTVT.

The rearrangement uses TRBV5-1 and TRBJ2-1, with unresolved D. V lost 5 bases and J lost 4, with 10 bases in between. From germline, CDR1 is SGHRS and CDR2 YFSETQ. The CDR3 contains 13 residues. CDR3 sequence reads: CASSRVGYNEQFF. The CDR3 DNA reads as TGCGCCAGCAGTCGGGTGGGTTACAATGAGCAGTTCTTC.

This clone was seen just once. V usage is TRBV4-3 and J usage is TRBJ2-7; D tentatively fits TRBD1 or TRBD2 (5 bases each). Looked up from germline, CDR1 is LGHNA and CDR2 is YSLEER. Trimming removed 0 bases from V and 3 bases from J, with 12 bases in between. The CDR3 is 15 residues long. The CDR3 region is CASSQDERGFYEQYF. The CDR3 DNA reads TGCGCCAGCAGCCAAGATGAGAGGGGTTTCTACGAGCAGTACTTC.

This clone was seen just once. The sample has other DNA sequences that encode this CDR3 too. The gene calls are TRBV10-2 and TRBJ2-7; 7 nucleotides match TRBD2. The CDR3 is 14 amino acids. The germline V gene encodes CDR1 WSHSY and CDR2 SAAADI. Trimming cost V 4 bases and J 2 bases; bases outside gene matches: 5. This chain's CDR3 is CASSGLAGTYEQYF. The CDR3 coding sequence is TGCGCCAGCAGTGGACTAGCCGGCACCTACGAGCAGTACTTC.

This rearrangement joins TRBV14 to TRBJ2-7, with 11 nucleotides matching TRBD2. The germline V gene has CDR1 SGHDN and CDR2 FVKESK. CDR3 length: 16 residues. Trimming at V came to 3 bases and at J to 0 bases, leaving 4 bases not matched to a gene. In nucleotides, the CDR3 is TGTGCCAGCAGCCAGGGGACTAGCGGAAGCTCCTACGAGCAGTACTTC. Translation: CASSQGTSGSSYEQYF.

The chain links TRBV9 to TRBJ1-2, with D hard to call. The CDR3 runs 14 residues. Trimming left V 4 bases short and J 4 bases short, with 14 bases between. The germline CDR1 and CDR2 sequences are SGDLS and YYNGEE. CDR3 DNA sequence: TGTGCCAGCAGCCAAAACCCTGGGAGCTATGGCTACACCTTC. It encodes CASSQNPGSYGYTF.

The chain has TRBV9 and TRBJ2-1, with 9 bases identical to TRBD1. The CDR3 extends over 19 amino acids. With V trimmed by 5 bases and J by 4 bases, 19 bases remained unmatched. Germline CDR1 reads SGDLS; CDR2 reads YYNGEE. DNA of the CDR3: TGTGCCAGCAGTGACCACAGGGGGCGCGGTCTAGCGGTTTACAATGAGCAGTTCTTC. This sequence encodes CASSDHRGRGLAVYNEQFF.